What follows are 18 T cell receptor beta chains derived from one specimen sequenced in a study of T cell responses to AZD1222 COVID-19 vaccine. The table came from immunoSEQ multiplex PCR; TCRdb's copy has only in-frame clones and leaves some out. The sample comprises roughly 150,000 clones, more than 75% of which are singletons, and about 4% rests with the top ten. Source: peripheral blood, taken on day 0 of AZD1222 vaccination. These receptors were taken from an adult in good health.

CDR3 residues: CASSLEVGQGGNEQFF. In DNA form, the CDR3 reads TGTGCCAGCAGTCTAGAAGTGGGACAGGGGGGCAATGAGCAGTTCTTC. The genes are TRBV28 and TRBJ2-1; TRBD1 aligns across 11 bases. Germline CDR1 reads MDHEN; CDR2 reads SYDVKM. This CDR3 has 16 residues. Trimming took 5 bases from V and 6 from J; bases not matched to a gene: 9.

The rearrangement links TRBV27 to TRBJ2-7; TRBD1 matches at 7 bases. The CDR3 has 14 amino acids. The junction had 9 bases not matched to a gene; V was cut back by 6 bases and J by 4 bases. Germline-derived CDR1 and CDR2 are MNHEY and SMNVEV (reference sequence). CDR3 bases: TGTGCCAGCAGCCTGGACAGGTCGAGGTACGAGCAGTACTTC. Translated, it gives CASSLDRSRYEQYF.

V usage is TRBV7-8 and J usage is TRBJ1-1; D is possibly TRBD1 (6 bases). V was clipped by 5 bases and J by 10 bases, with 14 bases between them. The germline V gene encodes CDR1 SGHVS and CDR2 FQNEAQ. The CDR3 loop spans 12 amino acids. CDR3 region: CASSPAGAGAFF. CDR3 nucleotides: TGTGCCAGCAGCCCCGCGGGGGCTGGAGCTTTCTTT.

The chain links TRBV6-5 to TRBJ1-5; TRBD1 is a possible D gene (5 bases). CDR1 and CDR2 (germline): MNHEY, SVGAGI. V was pared by 7 bases and J by 2 bases, with 15 bases between. This CDR3 has 15 amino acids. Written as DNA, the CDR3 is TGTGCCAGCAAAACAGGATTAGTGGGCAATCAGCCCCAGCATTTT. Its protein is CASKTGLVGNQPQHF.

The chain carries TRBV6-5 and TRBJ2-5; D might be TRBD2 (5 bases). Germline lookup yields CDR1 MNHEY and CDR2 SVGAGI. The CDR3 runs to 13 residues. Trimming took off 6 bases at V and 2 bases at J, with 10 bases between the two ends. The CDR3 DNA sequence: TGTGCCAGCAGCCATAGGAGGCAAGAGACCCAGTACTTC. Protein: CASSHRRQETQYF.

The chain employs TRBV27 and TRBJ1-1; 8 bases map to TRBD1. This CDR3 has 14 amino acids. After removal of 7 bases from V and 1 base from J, the junction contained 5 bases not matched to a gene. The germline V gene encodes CDR1 MNHEY and CDR2 SMNVEV (reference sequence). The CDR3: CASTKQGGNTEAFF. For the CDR3, the DNA is TGTGCCAGCACCAAACAGGGGGGGAACACTGAAGCTTTCTTT.

This sequence joins TRBV5-6 and TRBJ2-1; no reliable D call. The CDR3 extends over 12 amino acids. CDR1 is SGHDT, CDR2 YYEEEE, per germline. Trimming took 2 bases from V and 7 from J, leaving 7 bases between them. The CDR3 DNA reads TGTGCCAGCAGCTTACTCGGGAATGAGCAGTTCTTC. Translated: CASSLLGNEQFF.

This clone has a handful of counts. The V and J genes are TRBV12-3 or TRBV12-4 and TRBJ1-1; D unresolved. Trimming left V 3 bases short and J 6 bases short, with 11 bases between. The CDR3 has 13 residues. The CDR3 coding sequence is TGTGCCAGCAGTTTCAGCGCGGCAGCTGAAGCTTTCTTT. Encoded protein: CASSFSAAAEAFF.

The genes are TRBV29-1 and TRBJ2-7, with unresolved D. This CDR3 region has 11 residues. The germline gives CDR1 SQVTM, CDR2 ANQGSEA. Trimming pared 6 bases from V and 2 bases from J, leaving 8 bases between. The CDR3 coding sequence is TGCAGCGTCTGGTCAGCCTACGAGCAGTACTTC. This translates into CSVWSAYEQYF.

The J gene is TRBJ1-1, the V gene TRBV29-1, with TRBD1 matching over 7 bases. The CDR3 covers 16 residues. Losses at the gene ends were 4 bases for V and 0 bases for J; bases not matched to a gene: 11. CDR1 and CDR2 (germline): SQVTM, ANQGSEA. The DNA for the CDR3 is TGCAGCGTTGGGTTCAGGGACAGTCATATGAACACTGAAGCTTTCTTT. As protein: CSVGFRDSHMNTEAFF.

The genes are TRBV30 and TRBJ2-7, with a tentative D call TRBD2 (6 bases). V lost 0 bases and J lost 2, with 14 bases in between. This CDR3 is 15 amino acids long. Germline-derived CDR1 and CDR2 are GTSNPN and SVGIG (reference sequence). The DNA of the CDR3 is TGTGCCTGGAGTGTCGGTGGGGGGATCCCCTACGAGCAGTACTTC. Its translation is CAWSVGGGIPYEQYF.

The rearrangement joins TRBV18 to TRBJ2-1; tentative D call: TRBD2 (5 bases). There are 14 residues in the CDR3. Trimming took off 3 bases at V and 6 bases at J, with 12 bases between the two ends. Germline V gene data show CDR1 as KGHSH and CDR2 as LQKENI. CDR3 loop: CASSPRTGPNEQFF. The CDR3 DNA follows: TGTGCCAGCTCACCGAGGACTGGACCCAATGAGCAGTTCTTC.

As DNA, the CDR3 is TGTGCCTGGAGTGAGAGGGGGTTGTACGAGCAGTACTTC. It specifies CAWSERGLYEQYF. V and J are TRBV30 and TRBJ2-7; possible D gene TRBD1, 6 bases. The CDR3 has 13 amino acids. The V and J ends lost 1 base and 4 bases respectively, with 11 bases between them. Germline CDR1 GTSNPN, CDR2 SVGIG (reference sequence).

The chain links TRBV18 to TRBJ1-2; no firm D call. The germline gives CDR1 KGHSH, CDR2 LQKENI. Trimming stripped 5 bases from V and 3 bases from J, with 10 bases between. The CDR3 totals 13 residues. The CDR3 nucleotides are TGTGCCAGCTCAACTGGACCGGACTATGGCTACACCTTC. It encodes CASSTGPDYGYTF.

The sample holds one count of this clone. The chain combines TRBV14 with TRBJ1-2; 7 positions agree with TRBD1. This CDR3 region has 13 residues. Germline assignment: CDR1 SGHDN and CDR2 FVKESK. V trimming: 6 bases; J trimming: 4 bases; junction bases outside the gene matches: 5. DNA of the CDR3: TGTGCCAGCAGTTTCAGGGGGAGCTATGGCTACACCTTC. Translating it yields CASSFRGSYGYTF.

The J gene is TRBJ2-7, the V gene TRBV5-1, with TRBD2 identical over 14 bases. Germline assignment: CDR1 SGHRS and CDR2 YFSETQ. With 4 bases clipped from V and 6 bases from J, the junction kept 9 bases outside the gene matches. The CDR3 has 16 residues. CDR3 loop: CASSTGLAGGHPEQYF. DNA for the CDR3: TGCGCCAGCAGCACCGGACTAGCGGGGGGTCATCCCGAGCAGTACTTC.

The V gene is TRBV7-2, the J gene TRBJ1-2; TRBD1 is a possible D gene (6 bases). In germline, CDR1 is SGHTA, CDR2 FQGNSA. V lost 3 bases to trimming and J lost 0 bases, with 17 bases between them. The CDR3 sequence is 17 residues long. The CDR3 DNA sequence: TGTGCCAGCAGCTTTGGGGCAACAGGGAAAGCTAACTATGGCTACACCTTC. It codes for CASSFGATGKANYGYTF. Filled out from reference TRBV7-2 and TRBJ1-2, the complete variable domain reads GAGVSQSPSNKVTEKGKDVELRCDPISGHTALYWYRQSLGQGLEFLIYFQGNSAPDKSGLPSDRFSAERTGGSVSTLTIQRTQQEDSAVYLCASSFGATGKANYGYTFGSGTRLTVV.

The chain employs TRBV2 and TRBJ1-2, with D possibly matching TRBD1 (6 bases). V was cut by 1 base and J by 6 bases, with 12 bases left in between. CDR1 and CDR2 from the germline V gene are SNHLY and FYNNEI. The CDR3 runs to 14 residues. The CDR3 here is CASSEDGRGHGYTF. The CDR3 DNA sequence: TGTGCCAGCAGTGAAGATGGCAGGGGCCATGGCTACACCTTC. The full variable domain, in which reference TRBV2 and TRBJ1-2 provide the parts outside the CDR3, is EPEVTQTPSHQVTQMGQEVILRCVPISNHLYFYWYRQILGQKVEFLVSFYNNEISEKSEIFDDQFSVERPDGSNFTLKIRSTKLEDSAMYFCASSEDGRGHGYTFGSGTRLTVV.